The rows below give T cell receptor beta chains drawn from one sample of a study of HIV-infected children after antiretroviral therapy interruption. TCRdb re-called the 3' RACE reads with MiXCR, one entry per CDR3 protein. The sample contains over 35,000 distinct CDR3 sequences, approximately 7% of which appear only once. The sample here was CD45RA+ CD4+ T cells from PBMCs, pooled from several time points, taken from a donor given antiretroviral therapy, either interrupted or continuous. Every receptor here comes from a pool of human donors with HIV. CDR3s include the opening cysteine and the closing phenylalanine or tryptophan. D genes are given only for firm matches. Clone size is stated in some rows and not others, as once, few, many or a class when expanded.

d_gene	abundance	j_gene	v_gene	CDR3nt	CDR3aa
TRBD1	many	TRBJ1-4	TRBV29-1	TGCAGCGCTCAAGGGACAGCCGACCCCACAACTAATGAAAAACTGTTTTTT	CSAQGTADPTTNEKLFF
TRBD1	many	TRBJ2-7	TRBV27	TGTGCCACGGGAAAGGGACAGGGTCGCGGGTACGAGCAGTACTTC	CATGKGQGRGYEQYF
TRBD1	many	TRBJ2-2	TRBV12-3/TRBV12-4	TGTGCCAGCAGTTCTCACAGGGGGACCGGGGAGCTGTTTTTT	CASSSHRGTGELFF
TRBD2	.	TRBJ2-3	TRBV20-1	TGCAGTGCTAGTGCCCGGGGGGAAGTTAGAGATACGCAGTATTTT	CSASARGEVRDTQYF
TRBD2	many	TRBJ2-5	TRBV19	TGTGCCAGCAGGCCTGGGGGGGACCAAGACACCCAGTACTTT	CASRPGGDQDTQYF
.	many	TRBJ1-2	TRBV10-2	TGCGCCAGCAGTGACAGGGGAGGGTATGGCTACACCTTC	CASSDRGGYGYTF
.	many	TRBJ1-5	TRBV12-5	TGTGCTAGTGGTTTGGTCTATTTGGGTACAACGGAGAATAGCAATCAGCCCCAGCATTTT	CASGLVYLGTTENSNQPQHF
TRBD1	many	TRBJ2-7	TRBV28	TGTGCCAGCAACCCTGCCGATTTCCGGGACAGGGTCTACGAGCAGTACTTC	CASNPADFRDRVYEQYF
TRBD2	many	TRBJ2-1	TRBV7-9	TGTGCCAGCAGCTCCACCGGGACTAGGGGTAATGAGCAGTTCTTC	CASSSTGTRGNEQFF
.	many	TRBJ2-7	TRBV3-2	TGTGCCAGCAGCCCCGTCTCCTCCTACGAGCAGTACTTC	CASSPVSSYEQYF
.	many	TRBJ1-4	TRBV24-1	TGTGCCACCAGTTCCTCGGGGGGAGGACGTGAAAAACTGTTTTTT	CATSSSGGGREKLFF
.	many	TRBJ2-1	TRBV29-1	TGCAGCGTTGGAATAGCTTATAGCTCCTACAATGAGCAGTTCTTC	CSVGIAYSSYNEQFF
TRBD1	many	TRBJ2-1	TRBV6-2/TRBV6-3	TGTGCCAGCAGCTACACCGGGACAGGGGGCAAGGAGCAGTTCTTC	CASSYTGTGGKEQFF
.	.	TRBJ1-5	TRBV23-1	TGCGCCAGCAGTCAATACCCGACCGGGCGGCGCCTCAATCAGCCCCAGCATTTT	CASSQYPTGRRLNQPQHF
.	.	TRBJ1-1	TRBV4-2	TGTGCCAGCAGCGCACAGGGCACAGAAGTCTTCTTT	CASSAQGTEVFF
.	many	TRBJ2-1	TRBV20-1	TGCAGTGCCACCGGGACTGGGAACTACAATGAGCAGTTCTTC	CSATGTGNYNEQFF
.	many	TRBJ2-5	TRBV28	TGTGCCAGCAGTTTTAAGAGGGAGACCCAGTACTTC	CASSFKRETQYF
.	.	TRBJ1-3	TRBV28	TGTGCCAGCAGTTTACCGTCCCCCCAGGTCTTATCTGGAAACACCATATATTTT	CASSLPSPQVLSGNTIYF
.	.	TRBJ1-5	TRBV9	TGTGCCAGCAGCTTAGGGCAGGCGGGCATTGCTCAGCCCCAGCATTTT	CASSLGQAGIAQPQHF
.	many	TRBJ2-7	TRBV12-3/TRBV12-4	TGTGCCAGCAGTTTGGCCCAGGGGAAGAGTTACGAGCAGTACTTC	CASSLAQGKSYEQYF
TRBD1	many	TRBJ1-5	TRBV12-3/TRBV12-4	TGTGCCAGCAGCCTGACAGGGACATCGAGTCAGCCCCAGCATTTT	CASSLTGTSSQPQHF
.	many	TRBJ2-5	TRBV4-3	TGCGCCAGCAGCCGGGACCTAAAGGAGACCCAGTACTTC	CASSRDLKETQYF
.	many	TRBJ2-1	TRBV5-8	TGTGCCAGCAGCTTGTTGAATGAGCAGTTCTTC	CASSLLNEQFF
.	many	TRBJ2-5	TRBV7-2	TGTGCCAGCAGCTTACGTCTCGCGGGGACCCAGTACTTC	CASSLRLAGTQYF
.	many	TRBJ2-7	TRBV12-3/TRBV12-4	TGTGCCAGCAGTATACGGACACGCTCCTACGAGCAGTACTTC	CASSIRTRSYEQYF
.	many	TRBJ1-5	TRBV7-3	TGTGCCAGCAGCTTAAACGGTGGAGTCAATCAGCCCCAGCATTTT	CASSLNGGVNQPQHF
TRBD1	many	TRBJ2-2	TRBV28	TGTGCCAGCGTCACTAGACAGGGTTCATACACCGGGGAGCTGTTTTTT	CASVTRQGSYTGELFF
.	.	TRBJ2-1	TRBV15	TGTGCCACCAGCAGAGATCACAGGTGGTCCAGGGAGCAGTTCTTC	CATSRDHRWSREQFF
TRBD1	many	TRBJ1-6	TRBV5-1	TGCGCCAGCAGCTTGATTGGACAGGGAAGCTCACCCCTCCACTTT	CASSLIGQGSSPLHF
TRBD1	few	TRBJ1-4	TRBV7-2	TGTGCCAGCAGCAGGTCGGGACAGGGGATTGCAACTAATGAAAAACTGTTTTTT	CASSRSGQGIATNEKLFF
.	many	TRBJ2-5	TRBV6-1	TGTGCCAGCAGTAAACAGGGTAGAGAGACCCAGTACTTC	CASSKQGRETQYF
.	few	TRBJ2-1	TRBV12-3/TRBV12-4	TGTGCCAGCAGTTCGGGACTGGGGAATAACTATGCTGAGCAGTTCTTC	CASSSGLGNNYAEQFF
.	few	TRBJ2-7	TRBV7-2	TGTGCCAGCAGCCGTGACCACAGGGCCGAGCAGTACTTC	CASSRDHRAEQYF
.	many	TRBJ2-2	TRBV13	TGTGCCAGCTCTCTCGAGGGGGACACCGGGCAGCTCTACTTT	CASSLEGDTGQLYF
TRBD2	many	TRBJ2-7	TRBV19	TGTGCCAGCAGTATTGGGGGGGAGGAACAGTACTTC	CASSIGGEEQYF
.	few	TRBJ2-1	TRBV18	TGTGCCAGCTCACCACCAACCGACAGGCGGTCCTTGGGGTGGAATGAGCAGTTCTTC	CASSPPTDRRSLGWNEQFF
TRBD2	many	TRBJ2-1	TRBV12-3/TRBV12-4	TGTGCCAGCAGTGGGGGACTAGCGGAATACAATGAGCAGTTCTTC	CASSGGLAEYNEQFF
.	few	TRBJ2-1	TRBV28	TGTGCCAGCAGTTTGGACTGGCTAGGGAGCAATGAGCAGTTCTTC	CASSLDWLGSNEQFF
.	few	TRBJ1-1	TRBV5-1	TGCGCCAGCAGCTTGGAGGGGCCGGTCACGGGGGGGACTGAAGCTTTCTTT	CASSLEGPVTGGTEAFF
TRBD2	.	TRBJ2-3	TRBV6-4	TGTGCCAGCAGTCCCACTAGCGCTACTAGCACAGATACGCAGTATTTT	CASSPTSATSTDTQYF
.	many	TRBJ1-2	TRBV6-1	TGTGCCAGCAGTGTGACAGTTCGCTATGGCTACACCTTC	CASSVTVRYGYTF
.	.	TRBJ1-5	TRBV19	TGTGCCAGTAGGGATTTGGGGGCGTCTCAGCCCCAGCATTTT	CASRDLGASQPQHF
.	many	TRBJ2-7	TRBV6-5	TGTGCCAGCAGCCAAATTGGGCGCTCCTACGAGCAGTACTTC	CASSQIGRSYEQYF
.	many	TRBJ2-1	TRBV10-3	TGTGCCATCAGTGAGTCGATACGGGAGCGGCGCAATGAGCAGTTCTTC	CAISESIRERRNEQFF
.	.	TRBJ2-3	TRBV7-6	TGTGCCAGCAGCACCACATTTCGGGGCGGAGCAGATACGCAGTATTTT	CASSTTFRGGADTQYF